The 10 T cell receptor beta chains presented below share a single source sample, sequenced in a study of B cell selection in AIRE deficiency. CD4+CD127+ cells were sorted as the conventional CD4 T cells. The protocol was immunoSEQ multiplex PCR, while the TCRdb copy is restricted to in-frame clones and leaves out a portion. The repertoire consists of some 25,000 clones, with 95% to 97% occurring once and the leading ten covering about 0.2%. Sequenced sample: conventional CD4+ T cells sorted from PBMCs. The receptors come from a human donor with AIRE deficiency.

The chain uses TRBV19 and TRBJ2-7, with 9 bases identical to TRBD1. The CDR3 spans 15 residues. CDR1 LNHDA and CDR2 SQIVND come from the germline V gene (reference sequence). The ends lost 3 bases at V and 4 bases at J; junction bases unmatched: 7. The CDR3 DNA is TGTGCCAGTAGTATCGTTTCGGGGACAGGGTACGAGCAGTACTTC. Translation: CASSIVSGTGYEQYF.

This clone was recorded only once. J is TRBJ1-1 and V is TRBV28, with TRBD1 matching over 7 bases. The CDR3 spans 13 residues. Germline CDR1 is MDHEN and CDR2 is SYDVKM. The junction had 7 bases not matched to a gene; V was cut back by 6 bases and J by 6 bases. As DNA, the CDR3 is TGTGCCAGCAGCCCTCCCCAGGGGGCTGAAGCTTTCTTT. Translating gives CASSPPQGAEAFF.

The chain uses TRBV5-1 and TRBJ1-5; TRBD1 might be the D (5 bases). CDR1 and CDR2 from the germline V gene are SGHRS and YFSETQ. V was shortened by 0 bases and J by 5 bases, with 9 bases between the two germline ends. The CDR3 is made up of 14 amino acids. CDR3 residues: CASSLGGRDQPQHF. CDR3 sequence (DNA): TGCGCCAGCAGCTTGGGGGGGAGAGATCAGCCCCAGCATTTT.

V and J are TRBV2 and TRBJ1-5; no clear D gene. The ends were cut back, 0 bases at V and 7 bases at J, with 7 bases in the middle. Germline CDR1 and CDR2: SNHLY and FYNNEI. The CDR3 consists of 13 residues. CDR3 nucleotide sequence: TGTGCCAGCAGTGAAGCTAGGAGCCAGCCCCAGCATTTT. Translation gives CASSEARSQPQHF.

The CDR3 region has the DNA TGTGCCAGCAGCTTATCGACAGGAGTGGGTGGAAACACCATATATTTT. This codes for CASSLSTGVGGNTIYF. The V and J genes are TRBV7-2 and TRBJ1-3; TRBD1 is a possible D gene (6 bases). V lost 2 bases and J 3 bases, leaving 14 bases between the germline ends. Germline CDR1 is SGHTA and CDR2 is FQGNSA. The CDR3 is made up of 16 amino acids.

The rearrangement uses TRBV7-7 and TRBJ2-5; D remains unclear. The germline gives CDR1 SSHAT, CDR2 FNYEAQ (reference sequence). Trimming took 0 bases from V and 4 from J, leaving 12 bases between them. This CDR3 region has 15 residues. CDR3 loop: CASSLAGVVRETQYF. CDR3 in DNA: TGTGCCAGCAGCTTAGCAGGAGTGGTTAGAGAGACCCAGTACTTC.

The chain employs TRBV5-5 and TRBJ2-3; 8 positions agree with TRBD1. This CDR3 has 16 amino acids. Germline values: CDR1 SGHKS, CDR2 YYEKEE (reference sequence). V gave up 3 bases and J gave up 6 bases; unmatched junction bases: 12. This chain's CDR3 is CASSWGTRGRIDTQYF. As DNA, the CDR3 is TGTGCCAGCAGCTGGGGGACCAGGGGGCGGATTGATACGCAGTATTTT.

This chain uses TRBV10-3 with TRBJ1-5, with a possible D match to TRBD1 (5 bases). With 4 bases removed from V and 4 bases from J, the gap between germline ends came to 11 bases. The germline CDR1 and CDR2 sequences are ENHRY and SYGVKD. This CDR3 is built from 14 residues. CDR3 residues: CAISVGAANQPQHF. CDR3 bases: TGTGCCATCAGTGTCGGGGCAGCTAATCAGCCCCAGCATTTT.

CDR3 sequence reads: CASMTGSGANVLTF. The CDR3 nucleotides are TGTGCCAGCATGACGGGCTCTGGGGCCAACGTCCTGACTTTC. The J gene is TRBJ2-6, the V gene TRBV9; D gene ambiguous. The V and J ends lost 6 bases and 0 bases respectively, with 7 bases between them. Germline V gene lookup returns CDR1 SGDLS and CDR2 YYNGEE. This CDR3 contains 14 residues. The full variable domain, completed using reference TRBV9 and TRBJ2-6, is DSGVTQTPKHLITATGQRVTLRCSPRSGDLSVYWYQQSLDQGLQFLIQYYNGEERAKGNILERFSAQQFPDLHSELNLSSLELGDSALYFCASMTGSGANVLTFGAGSRLTVL.

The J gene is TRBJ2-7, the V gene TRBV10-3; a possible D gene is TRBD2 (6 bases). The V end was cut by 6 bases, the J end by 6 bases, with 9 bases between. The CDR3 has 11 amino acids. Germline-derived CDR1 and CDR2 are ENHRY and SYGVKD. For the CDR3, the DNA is TGTGCCATCAGGGAGGGTCCCGAGCAGTACTTC. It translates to CAIREGPEQYF.